This T cell receptor (beta chain) was profiled in a study of shared clonotypes between healthy human individuals. Data came from immunoSEQ multiplex PCR; TCRdb stores just in-frame clones and leaves some out. The sample has about 680,000 clones, about 80% seen once. With respect to this clone: This specimen includes other DNA sequences encoding the same CDR3.

Germline CDR1 is MDHEN and CDR2 is SYDVKM. There are 12 residues in the CDR3. The V and J ends lost 3 bases and 8 bases respectively, with 10 bases between them. This chain joins TRBV28 and TRBJ1-2; perhaps TRBD1 as D (5 bases). Sample: memory CD4+ T cells sorted from blood. Subset meaning: CD45RA-negative fraction. This receptor was obtained from a woman in her thirties in good health. For the CDR3, the DNA is TGTGCCAGCAGTTTCGGCAGGGACGGCTACACCTTC. Encoded protein: CASSFGRDGYTF.